A selection of T cell receptor beta chains follows, all from one sample in a study of T cell responses to AZD1222 COVID-19 vaccine. Sequenced by immunoSEQ multiplex PCR; TCRdb stores in-frame clones only, minus some. The profile shows more than 150,000 clones, under 95% of them singletons. Source: peripheral blood, taken 28 days after the second AZD1222 dose. These receptors originate from an adult who received the AZD1222 COVID-19 vaccine. CDR3s include the opening cysteine and the closing phenylalanine or tryptophan. The order of the fields is CDR3 protein, CDR3 DNA, J gene, D gene, V gene. A D gene is named only where the DNA matches it firmly.

CDR3aa: CASSTYNSPLHF
CDR3nt: TGTGCCAGCAGCACCTATAATTCACCCCTCCACTTT
j_gene: TRBJ1-6
d_gene: .
v_gene: TRBV7-9

CDR3aa: CASSWDIGQPQHF
CDR3nt: TGTGCCAGCAGCTGGGACATCGGGCAGCCCCAGCATTTT
j_gene: TRBJ1-5
d_gene: .
v_gene: TRBV7-9

CDR3aa: CATSTPDTQYF
CDR3nt: TGTGCCACCAGCACCCCAGATACGCAGTATTTT
j_gene: TRBJ2-3
d_gene: .
v_gene: TRBV15

CDR3aa: CASRTGSYYGYTF
CDR3nt: TGTGCCAGCAGGACAGGATCCTACTATGGCTACACCTTC
j_gene: TRBJ1-2
d_gene: .
v_gene: TRBV6-5

CDR3aa: CASSLLAFERADTQYF
CDR3nt: TGTGCCAGCAGTTTGCTCGCCTTCGAGAGGGCAGATACGCAGTATTTT
j_gene: TRBJ2-3
d_gene: .
v_gene: TRBV27

CDR3aa: CASSSAAGYSGNTIYF
CDR3nt: TGTGCCAGCAGTTCCGCCGCAGGGTACTCTGGAAACACCATATATTTT
j_gene: TRBJ1-3
d_gene: .
v_gene: TRBV27

CDR3aa: CASRSPGQPQHF
CDR3nt: TGTGCCAGCAGGTCTCCGGGTCAGCCCCAGCATTTT
j_gene: TRBJ1-5
d_gene: .
v_gene: TRBV12-3/TRBV12-4

CDR3aa: CASRTTGPLQAFF
CDR3nt: TGTGCCAGCAGAACGACAGGGCCTTTACAAGCTTTCTTT
j_gene: TRBJ1-1
d_gene: TRBD1
v_gene: TRBV7-2

CDR3aa: CASSLRGKAFF
CDR3nt: TGTGCCAGCAGCTTGAGGGGGAAAGCTTTCTTT
j_gene: TRBJ1-1
d_gene: .
v_gene: TRBV7-9

CDR3aa: CASSPQGDTEAFF
CDR3nt: TGTGCCAGCAGCCCCCAAGGAGATACTGAAGCTTTCTTT
j_gene: TRBJ1-1
d_gene: .
v_gene: TRBV7-3